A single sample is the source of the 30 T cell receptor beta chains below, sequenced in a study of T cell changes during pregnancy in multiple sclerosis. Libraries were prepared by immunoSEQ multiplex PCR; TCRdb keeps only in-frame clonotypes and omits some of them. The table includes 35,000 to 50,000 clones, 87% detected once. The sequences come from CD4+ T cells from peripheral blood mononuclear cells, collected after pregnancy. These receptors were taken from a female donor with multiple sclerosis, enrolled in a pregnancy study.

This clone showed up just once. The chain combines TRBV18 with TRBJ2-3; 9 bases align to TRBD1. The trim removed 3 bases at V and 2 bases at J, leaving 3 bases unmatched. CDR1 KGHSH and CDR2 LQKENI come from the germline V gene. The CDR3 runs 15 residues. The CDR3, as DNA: TGTGCCAGCTCACCGCGGACAGGGGTCACAGATACGCAGTATTTT. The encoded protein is CASSPRTGVTDTQYF.

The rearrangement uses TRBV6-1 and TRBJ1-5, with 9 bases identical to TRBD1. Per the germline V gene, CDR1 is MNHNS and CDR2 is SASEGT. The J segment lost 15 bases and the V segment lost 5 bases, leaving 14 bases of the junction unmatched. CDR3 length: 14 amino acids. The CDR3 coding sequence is TGTGCCAGCAGTCTCCGGGACAGGGTCCCCACCTGGCATTTT. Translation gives CASSLRDRVPTWHF.

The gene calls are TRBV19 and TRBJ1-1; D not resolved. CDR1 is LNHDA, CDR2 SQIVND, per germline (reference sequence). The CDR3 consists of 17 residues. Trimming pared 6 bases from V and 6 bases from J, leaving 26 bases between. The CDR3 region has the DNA TGTGCCAGTAGCCCCGGCCCCGGAGAGGCTGAAAGCGCTGAAGCTTTCTTT. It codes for CASSPGPGEAESAEAFF.

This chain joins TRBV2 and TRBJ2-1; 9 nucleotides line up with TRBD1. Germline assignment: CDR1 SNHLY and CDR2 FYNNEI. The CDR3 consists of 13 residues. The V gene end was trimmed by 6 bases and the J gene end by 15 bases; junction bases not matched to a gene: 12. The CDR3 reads CASSPRVRQGGFF. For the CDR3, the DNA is TGTGCCAGCAGCCCTAGAGTTCGACAGGGGGGGTTCTTC.

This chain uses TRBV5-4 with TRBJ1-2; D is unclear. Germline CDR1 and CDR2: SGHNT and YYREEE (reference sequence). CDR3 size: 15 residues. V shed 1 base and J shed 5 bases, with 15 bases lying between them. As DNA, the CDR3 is TGTGCCAGCAGCTTGTCTCCGGGGATGGGGTATGGCTACACCTTC. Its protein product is CASSLSPGMGYGYTF. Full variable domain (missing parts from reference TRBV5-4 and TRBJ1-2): ETGVTQSPTHLIKTRGQQVTLRCSSQSGHNTVSWYQQALGQGPQFIFQYYREEENGRGNFPPRFSGLQFPNYSSELNVNALELDDSALYLCASSLSPGMGYGYTFGSGTRLTVV.

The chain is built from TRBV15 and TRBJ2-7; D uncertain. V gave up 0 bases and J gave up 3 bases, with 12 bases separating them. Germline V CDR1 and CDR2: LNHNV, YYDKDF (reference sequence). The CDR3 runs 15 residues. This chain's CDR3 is CATSRDQSSVYEQYF. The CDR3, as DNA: TGTGCCACCAGCAGAGATCAGTCGTCTGTCTACGAGCAGTACTTC.

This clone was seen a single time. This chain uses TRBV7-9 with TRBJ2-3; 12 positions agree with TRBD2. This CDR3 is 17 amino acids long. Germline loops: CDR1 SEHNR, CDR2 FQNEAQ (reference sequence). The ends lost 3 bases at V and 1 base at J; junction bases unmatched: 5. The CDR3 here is CASSLTRTSGGTDTQYF. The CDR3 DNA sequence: TGTGCCAGCAGCTTGACCAGGACTAGCGGGGGCACAGATACGCAGTATTTT. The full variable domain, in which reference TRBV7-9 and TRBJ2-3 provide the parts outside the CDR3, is DTGVSQNPRHKITKRGQNVTFRCDPISEHNRLYWYRQTLGQGPEFLTYFQNEAQLEKSRLLSDRFSAERPKGSFSTLEIQRTEQGDSAMYLCASSLTRTSGGTDTQYFGPGTRLTVL.

CDR3 loop: CASSSGTATALGTIYF. The CDR3 nucleotides are TGCGCCAGCAGCTCCGGGACAGCAACCGCGCTGGGCACCATATATTTT. J is TRBJ1-3 and V is TRBV5-1, with 7 bases matching TRBD1. Germline CDR1 reads SGHRS; CDR2 reads YFSETQ. The CDR3 contains 16 residues. Losses at the gene ends were 3 bases for V and 9 bases for J; bases not matched to a gene: 15. Drawing the rest from reference TRBV5-1 and TRBJ1-3, the complete variable domain is KAGVTQTPRYLIKTRGQQVTLSCSPISGHRSVSWYQQTPGQGLQFLFEYFSETQRNKGNFPGRFSGRQFSNSRSEMNVSTLELGDSALYLCASSSGTATALGTIYFGEGSWLTVV.

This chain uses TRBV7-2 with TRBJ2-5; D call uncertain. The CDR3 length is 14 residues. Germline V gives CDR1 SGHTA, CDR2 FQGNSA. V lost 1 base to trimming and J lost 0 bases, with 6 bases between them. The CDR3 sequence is CASSLGGYQETQYF. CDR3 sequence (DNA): TGTGCCAGCAGCTTAGGAGGCTACCAAGAGACCCAGTACTTC.

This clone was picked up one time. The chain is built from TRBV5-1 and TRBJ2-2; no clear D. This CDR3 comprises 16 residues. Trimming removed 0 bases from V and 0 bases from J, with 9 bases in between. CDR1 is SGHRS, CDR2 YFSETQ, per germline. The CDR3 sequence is CASSLGPRTNTGELFF. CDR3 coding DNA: TGCGCCAGCAGCTTGGGGCCGCGGACGAACACCGGGGAGCTGTTTTTT. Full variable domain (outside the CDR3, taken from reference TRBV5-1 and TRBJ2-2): KAGVTQTPRYLIKTRGQQVTLSCSPISGHRSVSWYQQTPGQGLQFLFEYFSETQRNKGNFPGRFSGRQFSNSRSEMNVSTLELGDSALYLCASSLGPRTNTGELFFGEGSRLTVL.

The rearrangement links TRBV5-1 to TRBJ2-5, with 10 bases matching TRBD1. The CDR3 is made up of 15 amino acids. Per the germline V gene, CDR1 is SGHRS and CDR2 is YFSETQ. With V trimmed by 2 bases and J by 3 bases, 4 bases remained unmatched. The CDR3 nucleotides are TGCGCCAGCAGCTTAACCGGGACAGGGGAAGAGACCCAGTACTTC. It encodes CASSLTGTGEETQYF.

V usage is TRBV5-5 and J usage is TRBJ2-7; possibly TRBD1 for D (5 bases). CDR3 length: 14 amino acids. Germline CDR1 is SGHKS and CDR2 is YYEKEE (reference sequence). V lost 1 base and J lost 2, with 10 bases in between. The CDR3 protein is CASSLQGYPYEQYF. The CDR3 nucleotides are TGTGCCAGCAGCTTGCAGGGATACCCCTACGAGCAGTACTTC.

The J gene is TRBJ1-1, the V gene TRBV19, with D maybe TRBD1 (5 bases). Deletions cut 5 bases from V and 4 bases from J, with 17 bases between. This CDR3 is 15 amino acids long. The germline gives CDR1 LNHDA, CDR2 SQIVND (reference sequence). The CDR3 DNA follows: TGTGCCAGTAGTTCACGGGACTGGGGAGGCACTGAAGCTTTCTTT. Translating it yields CASSSRDWGGTEAFF.

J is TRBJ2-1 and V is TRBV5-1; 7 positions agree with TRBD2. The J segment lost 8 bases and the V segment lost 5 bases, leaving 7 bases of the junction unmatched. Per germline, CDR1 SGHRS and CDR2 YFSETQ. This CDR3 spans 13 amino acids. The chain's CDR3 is CASRVGGGDEQFF. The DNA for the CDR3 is TGCGCCAGCAGAGTGGGGGGAGGGGATGAGCAGTTCTTC.

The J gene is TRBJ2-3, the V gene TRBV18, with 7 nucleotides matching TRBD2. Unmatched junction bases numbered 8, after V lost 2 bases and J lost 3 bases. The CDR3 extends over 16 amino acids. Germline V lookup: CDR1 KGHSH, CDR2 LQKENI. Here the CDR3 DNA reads TGTGCCAGCTCACCAAGCCTAGCGGTGGGGACAGATACGCAGTATTTT. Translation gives CASSPSLAVGTDTQYF.

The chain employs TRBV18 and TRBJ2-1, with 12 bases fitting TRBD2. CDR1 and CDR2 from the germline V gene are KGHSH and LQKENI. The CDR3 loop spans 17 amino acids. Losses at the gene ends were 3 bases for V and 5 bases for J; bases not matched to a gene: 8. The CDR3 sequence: CASSPPSWTSGDNEQFF. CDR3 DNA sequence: TGTGCCAGCTCACCGCCATCGTGGACTAGCGGGGACAATGAGCAGTTCTTC.

This CDR3 reads CSVEEELQGPVLGNNQPQHF. CDR3 nucleotide sequence: TGCAGCGTTGAAGAAGAACTTCAGGGTCCGGTTCTCGGTAACAATCAGCCCCAGCATTTT. The rearrangement links TRBV29-1 to TRBJ1-5; D may be TRBD1 (5 bases). Germline CDR1 SQVTM, CDR2 ANQGSEA. The CDR3 loop spans 20 amino acids. Trimming removed 0 bases from V and 3 bases from J, with 27 bases in between.

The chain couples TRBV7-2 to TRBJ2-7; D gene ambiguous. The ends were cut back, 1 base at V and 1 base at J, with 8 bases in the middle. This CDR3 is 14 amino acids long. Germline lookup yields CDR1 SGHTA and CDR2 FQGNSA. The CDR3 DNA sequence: TGTGCCAGCAGCTTAGGGGCAGATTCCTACGAGCAGTACTTC. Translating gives CASSLGADSYEQYF.

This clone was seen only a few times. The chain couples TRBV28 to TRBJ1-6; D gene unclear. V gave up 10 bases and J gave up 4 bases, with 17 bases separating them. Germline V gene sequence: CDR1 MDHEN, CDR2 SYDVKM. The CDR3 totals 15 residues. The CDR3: CATVEAGIYNSPLHF. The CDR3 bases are TGTGCCACCGTCGAGGCGGGGATTTATAATTCACCCCTCCACTTT.

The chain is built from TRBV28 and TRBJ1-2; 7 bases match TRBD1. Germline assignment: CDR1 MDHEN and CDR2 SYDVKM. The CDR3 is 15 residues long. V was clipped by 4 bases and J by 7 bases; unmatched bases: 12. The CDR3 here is CASSSPSQGPRGYTF. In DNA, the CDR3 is TGTGCCAGCAGTTCGCCGTCACAGGGGCCGCGTGGCTACACCTTC.

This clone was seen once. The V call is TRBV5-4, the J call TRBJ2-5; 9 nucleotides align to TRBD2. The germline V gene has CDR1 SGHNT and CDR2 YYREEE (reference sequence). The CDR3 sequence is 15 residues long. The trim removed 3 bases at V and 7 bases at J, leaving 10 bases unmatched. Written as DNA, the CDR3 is TGTGCCAGCAGCTCTACGGGCGGGGGGGCCGGGACCCAGTACTTC. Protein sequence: CASSSTGGGAGTQYF.

CDR3 region: CASSGRTGTNEQFF. Written as DNA, the CDR3 is TGCGCCAGCAGCGGACGGACAGGGACGAATGAGCAGTTCTTC. V usage is TRBV5-1 and J usage is TRBJ2-1, with 8 bases lining up with TRBD1. This CDR3 contains 14 residues. J gave up 7 bases and V 4 bases, and 7 bases lay outside the gene matches. Germline lookup yields CDR1 SGHRS and CDR2 YFSETQ. Complete variable domain (other parts from reference TRBV5-1 and TRBJ2-1): KAGVTQTPRYLIKTRGQQVTLSCSPISGHRSVSWYQQTPGQGLQFLFEYFSETQRNKGNFPGRFSGRQFSNSRSEMNVSTLELGDSALYLCASSGRTGTNEQFFGPGTRLTVL.

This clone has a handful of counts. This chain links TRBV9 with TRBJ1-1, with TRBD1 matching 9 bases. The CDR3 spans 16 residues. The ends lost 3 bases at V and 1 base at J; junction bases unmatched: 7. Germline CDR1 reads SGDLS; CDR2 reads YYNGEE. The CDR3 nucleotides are TGTGCCAGCAGCGAGCCCGGGACAGGGCGGAACACTGAAGCTTTCTTT. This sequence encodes CASSEPGTGRNTEAFF.

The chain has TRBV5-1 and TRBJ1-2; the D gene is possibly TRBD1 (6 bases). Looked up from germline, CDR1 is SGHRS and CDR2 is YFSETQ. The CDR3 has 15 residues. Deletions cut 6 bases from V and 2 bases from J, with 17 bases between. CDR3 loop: CASKASSGQNYGYTF. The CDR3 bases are TGCGCCAGCAAGGCAAGCTCTGGACAGAACTATGGCTACACCTTC.

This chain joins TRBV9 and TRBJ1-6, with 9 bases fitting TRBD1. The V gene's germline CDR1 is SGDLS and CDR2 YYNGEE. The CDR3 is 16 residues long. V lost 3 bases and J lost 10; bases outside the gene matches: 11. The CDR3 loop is CASSAGQGRSGSPLHF. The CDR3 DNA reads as TGTGCCAGCAGCGCGGGACAGGGAAGGAGCGGCTCACCCCTCCACTTT.

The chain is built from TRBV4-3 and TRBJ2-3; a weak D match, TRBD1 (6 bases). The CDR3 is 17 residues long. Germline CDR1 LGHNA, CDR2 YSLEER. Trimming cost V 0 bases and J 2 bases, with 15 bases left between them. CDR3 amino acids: CASSQDALQGATDTQYF. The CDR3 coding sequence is TGCGCCAGCAGCCAAGATGCGCTACAGGGTGCCACAGATACGCAGTATTTT.

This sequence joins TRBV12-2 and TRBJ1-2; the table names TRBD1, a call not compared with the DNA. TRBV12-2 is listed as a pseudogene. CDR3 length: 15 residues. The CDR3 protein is CASRLGLQFLIGYTF. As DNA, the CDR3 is TGTGCAAGTCGCTTAGGCTTACAGTTTCTTATCGGCTACACCTTC.

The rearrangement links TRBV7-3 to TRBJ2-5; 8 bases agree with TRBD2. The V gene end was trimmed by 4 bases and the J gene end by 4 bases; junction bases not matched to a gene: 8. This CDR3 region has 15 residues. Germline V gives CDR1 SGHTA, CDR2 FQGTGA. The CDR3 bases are TGTGCCAGCAGCTCAACCGGGACTAGTGTAGAGACCCAGTACTTC. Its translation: CASSSTGTSVETQYF.

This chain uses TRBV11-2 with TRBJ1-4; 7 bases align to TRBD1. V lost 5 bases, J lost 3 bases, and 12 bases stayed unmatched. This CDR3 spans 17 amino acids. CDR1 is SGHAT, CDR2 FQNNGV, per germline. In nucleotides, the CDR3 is TGTGCCAGCAGCAACTACGCCTCCGGGACAGCTAATGAAAAACTGTTTTTT. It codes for CASSNYASGTANEKLFF.

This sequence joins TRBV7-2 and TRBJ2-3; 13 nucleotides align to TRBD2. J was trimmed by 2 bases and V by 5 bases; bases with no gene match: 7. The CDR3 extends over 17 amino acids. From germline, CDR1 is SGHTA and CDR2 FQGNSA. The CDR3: CASSLTGLAGLTDTQYF. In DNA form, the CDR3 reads TGTGCCAGCAGCCTTACGGGACTAGCGGGGCTCACAGATACGCAGTATTTT.